This TCR beta chain comes out of a study of T-cell reconstitution after alpha-beta-depleted transplantation in children (dated by TCRdb to the mid-2010s). A note on the overall study: The study quantitatively tracked T-cell immune reconstitution after TCRalphabeta/CD19-depleted allogeneic hematopoietic cell transplantation in children using TCR repertoire profiling. The study at large found these results: The high TCRbeta diversity at day 60 in some patients was ascribed to recipient T cells and intrathymic progenitors that had survived conditioning. The apparently early recovery of alphabetaT-cell counts about two months after transplant reportedly depended on only several hundred rapidly expanded clones that came from non-depleted graft cells. Over subsequent months, a decline in hyperexpanded clone frequencies was noted, and after one year, T-cell counts and TCRbeta diversity were mostly ascribed to newly produced T cells.

Library preparation employed PCR. The sequencing machine was an Illumina HiSeq 2500. To normalize quantification of the TCRbeta repertoire, the TCR libraries were built with molecular barcoding that relied on unique molecular identifiers. Starting from the raw public reads, TCRdb applied fastp trimming at Q25, assembled clones with MiXCR and retained in-frame beta chains. Each entry merges the rows of one CDR3 protein and shows their most common DNA and genes. The sample yields 250,000 or so distinct CDR3 sequences; under 30% were counted once. Of the sample, around 4.8% is held by the ten largest clones. Its CDR3 holds 16 amino acids, cysteine through phenylalanine. The retained sequence is limited to the CDR3, 48 bases, with the frame set at the first base. CDR1 PRHDT and CDR2 FYEKMQ were looked up in the germline V gene (reference sequence). Relative to germline, V is missing 5 bases and J is missing 2 bases, with 7 bases of the junction outside any gene match.

A remark on this clonotype: The antigen it binds to is not known. No qualities accompany the bases; no much larger clone lies one base away.

Taken with the paper, the label for treatment or condition translates to: allogeneic hematopoietic cell transplantation with graft depleted of TCRalphabeta T cells and CD19 B cells. The children who served as transplant recipients had been given grafts of TCRalphabeta/CD19-depleted allogeneic hematopoietic cells. The source of this sequence is a female patient aged 2 to 10 who had a stem cell transplant for congenital amegakaryocytic thrombocytopenia, so the T cells may come from the graft donor. The sequence links TRBV13 to TRBJ2-3, with TRBD1 matching 10 junction bases. Material: PBMCs, mostly from graft donor cells, obtained 360 days after TCRalphabeta/CD19-depleted stem cell transplant. CDR3 protein: CASSKETGGSTDTQYF. In nucleotide form, the sequence is TGTGCCAGCAGCAAAGAGACAGGGGGCTCCACAGATACGCAGTATTTT. Full variable domain (CDR3 extended with the reference TRBV13 and TRBJ2-3 proteins): AAGVIQSPRHLIKEKRETATLKCYPIPRHDTVYWYQQGPGQDPQFLISFYEKMQSDKGSIPDRFSAQQFSDYHSELNMSSLELGDSALYFCASSKETGGSTDTQYFGPGTRLTVL.